These 18 T cell receptor beta chains originate from one sample sequenced in a study of blood T cell repertoires in COVID-19 (dated by TCRdb to between 2020 and 2021). The library was obtained by the immunoSEQ multiplex PCR assay. Here the immuneACCESS table is served through TCRdb, limited to in-frame sequences with V and J called. Missing clones are a known gap in these copies; in checked studies unresolved V genes cover under half, and the rest lacks a known reason. The sample profile shows about 210,000 clones; 86% of them were found once. 5% to 7% of the sample is held by the ten biggest clonotypes. Sequenced: PBMCs or T cells enriched from blood (not recorded which). The receptors were gathered from a man aged 40-49 years with acute COVID-19.

This rearrangement joins TRBV28 to TRBJ2-7; 10 bases are shared with TRBD1. There are 15 residues in the CDR3. V lost 5 bases to trimming and J lost 3 bases; unmatched junction nucleotides: 7. Germline V gene data show CDR1 as MDHEN and CDR2 as SYDVKM. In nucleotides, the CDR3 is TGTGCCAGCAGTCCCCGGGACAGGGGATTCTACGAGCAGTACTTC. This codes for CASSPRDRGFYEQYF. Full variable domain (outside the CDR3, taken from reference TRBV28 and TRBJ2-7): DVKVTQSSRYLVKRTGEKVFLECVQDMDHENMFWYRQDPGLGLRLIYFSYDVKMKEKGDIPEGYSVSREKKERFSLILESASTNQTSMYLCASSPRDRGFYEQYFGPGTRLTVT.

V is TRBV28 and J is TRBJ2-2; possibly TRBD2 for D (6 bases). Germline V lookup: CDR1 MDHEN, CDR2 SYDVKM. V was cut by 2 bases and J by 4 bases, with 14 bases left in between. This CDR3 contains 16 residues. In nucleotides, the CDR3 is TGTGCCAGCAGTTTAACGTCCGGGAGACGCACCGGGGAGCTGTTTTTT. Protein sequence: CASSLTSGRRTGELFF.

This chain links TRBV12-5 with TRBJ1-2, with 7 bases that match TRBD1. The V and J ends lost 6 bases and 3 bases, in that order; junction bases with no gene match: 7. The germline CDR1 and CDR2 sequences are LGHNT and FRNRAP. This CDR3 is 14 amino acids long. CDR3 DNA: TGTGCTAGTGGAAAAGACAGGGTCGACTATGGCTACACCTTC. Translated, it gives CASGKDRVDYGYTF.

This clone has only a few counts. The gene calls are TRBV27 and TRBJ2-7; TRBD2 matches at 7 bases. V shed 10 bases and J 5 bases; nucleotides not matched to a gene: 11. Germline V lookup: CDR1 MNHEY, CDR2 SMNVEV (reference sequence). The CDR3 has 13 residues. The CDR3 region is CATRLANGHEQYF. The CDR3 coding sequence is TGTGCCACCCGACTAGCTAATGGGCACGAGCAGTACTTC.

This clone was picked up a small number of times. The rearrangement links TRBV27 to TRBJ2-1, with D uncertain. The germline CDR1 and CDR2 sequences are MNHEY and SMNVEV (reference sequence). This CDR3 has 13 amino acids. Trimming left V 10 bases short and J 1 base short, with 11 bases between. The CDR3 DNA reads TGTGCCACCCGCGGTTTTTCCTACAATGAGCAGTTCTTC. It codes for CATRGFSYNEQFF.

This clone has more than one count but fewer than ten. V usage is TRBV28 and J usage is TRBJ1-2; D is perhaps TRBD1 (5 bases). The germline CDR1 and CDR2 sequences are MDHEN and SYDVKM. CDR3 size: 14 residues. V gave up 6 bases and J gave up 4 bases, with 15 bases separating them. CDR3 nucleotides: TGTGCCAGCAGGCTTGACAGAACGTTCTATGGCTACACCTTC. This translates into CASRLDRTFYGYTF.

This clone was detected only once. V gene TRBV6-5 combines with J gene TRBJ2-5; D not resolved. This CDR3 contains 12 residues. Germline V gene sequence: CDR1 MNHEY, CDR2 SVGAGI. The V end lost 6 bases, the J end lost 3 bases, and 8 bases lay between the germline ends. The DNA of the CDR3 is TGTGCCAGCAGGTTTCTAAAAGAGACCCAGTACTTC. Its translation: CASRFLKETQYF.

The chain combines TRBV3-1 (or the pseudogene TRBV3-2) with TRBJ1-6; D is ambiguous. Looked up from germline, CDR1 is LGHDT and CDR2 is YNNKEL (reference sequence). The CDR3 runs to 14 residues. V was cut by 3 bases and J by 14 bases, with 17 bases left in between. CDR3 sequence (DNA): TGTGCCAGCAGCCATCAATTCGGGGAAAGGTCCCTCCACTTT. It is translated as CASSHQFGERSLHF.

This clone was recorded once. The V and J genes are TRBV27 and TRBJ2-2, with D possibly TRBD2 on 6 matching bases. This CDR3 contains 11 residues. The germline V and J ends were trimmed by 6 bases and 7 bases, with 6 bases remaining between them. The germline CDR1 and CDR2 sequences are MNHEY and SMNVEV (reference sequence). The CDR3 protein is CASRDYGELFF. The CDR3, as DNA: TGTGCCAGCAGGGACTACGGGGAGCTGTTTTTT.

The J gene is TRBJ1-6, the V gene TRBV14; D unclear. CDR1 and CDR2 (germline): SGHDN, FVKESK. The CDR3 has 15 amino acids. Between the trimmed V and J ends, which lost 0 bases and 10 bases, there was a span of 13 bases. CDR3 coding DNA: TGTGCCAGCAGCCAAGATGACGCAGCGAACTCACCCCTCCACTTT. It translates to CASSQDDAANSPLHF.

This chain links TRBV7-8 with TRBJ2-5; TRBD2 aligns across 8 bases. Germline V lookup: CDR1 SGHVS, CDR2 FQNEAQ. The CDR3 runs to 15 residues. Unmatched junction bases numbered 10, after V lost 5 bases and J lost 5 bases. CDR3 amino acids: CASSPEAGVGETQYF. In nucleotides, the CDR3 is TGTGCCAGCAGCCCCGAAGCGGGAGTAGGGGAGACCCAGTACTTC.

This chain joins TRBV19 and TRBJ1-1; D might be TRBD1 (5 bases). CDR3 size: 15 residues. V lost 7 bases and J 4 bases, leaving 19 bases between the germline ends. Per the germline V gene, CDR1 is LNHDA and CDR2 is SQIVND (reference sequence). CDR3 region: CASNEGSGGTTEAFF. The DNA for the CDR3 is TGTGCCAGTAACGAGGGATCCGGCGGGACCACTGAAGCTTTCTTT.

The chain joins TRBV5-1 to TRBJ1-6, with TRBD1 as a possible D gene (6 bases). The V and J ends lost 3 bases and 10 bases respectively, with 11 bases between them. The CDR3 sequence is 13 residues long. Looked up from germline, CDR1 is SGHRS and CDR2 is YFSETQ. CDR3 protein: CASSYSGDSPLHF. CDR3 sequence (DNA): TGCGCCAGCAGCTATTCAGGGGACTCACCCCTCCACTTT.

J is TRBJ2-2 and V is TRBV7-3; 12 nucleotides match TRBD2. The CDR3 spans 17 residues. CDR1 is SGHTA and CDR2 is FQGTGA in the germline V gene. The V gene end was trimmed by 5 bases and the J gene end by 7 bases; junction bases not matched to a gene: 11. The CDR3 region has the DNA TGTGCCAGCAGCCTCGGTGCTAGCGGGAGGGGTGGCGGGGAGCTGTTTTTT. It yields the protein CASSLGASGRGGGELFF.

J is TRBJ1-5 and V is TRBV2; 8 bases map to TRBD1. Germline V gene lookup returns CDR1 SNHLY and CDR2 FYNNEI. V was pared by 6 bases and J by 1 base, with 5 bases of the junction left unmatched. This CDR3 is 15 amino acids long. This CDR3 reads CASRTGDLSNQPQHF. The CDR3 DNA is TGTGCCAGCAGGACAGGGGATTTGAGCAATCAGCCCCAGCATTTT.

DNA of the CDR3: TGTGCCAGCTCACCGCCTGACAGGGTTTGGGCTTTCTTT. Its translation: CASSPPDRVWAFF. The chain links TRBV18 to TRBJ1-1, with 7 bases that match TRBD1. This CDR3 contains 13 residues. Germline V gives CDR1 KGHSH, CDR2 LQKENI. With V trimmed by 3 bases and J by 11 bases, 9 bases remained unmatched.

This clone was detected ten times or more. This rearrangement joins TRBV10-3 to TRBJ1-5, with D unresolved. The ends were cut back, 11 bases at V and 2 bases at J, with 13 bases in the middle. Germline V gives CDR1 ENHRY, CDR2 SYGVKD. The CDR3 has 13 residues. The CDR3 DNA reads as TGTGCCGCAAGAGGAGAGGGCAATCAGCCCCAGCATTTT. Amino acids: CAARGEGNQPQHF.

The rearrangement links TRBV7-8 to TRBJ2-7; 7 nucleotides line up with TRBD2. The germline CDR1 and CDR2 sequences are SGHVS and FQNEAQ. V lost 1 base and J lost 0; bases outside the gene matches: 3. The CDR3 has 15 residues. The CDR3 sequence is CASSLGSSGSYEQYF. In DNA, the CDR3 is TGTGCCAGCAGCTTAGGATCTAGCGGCTCCTACGAGCAGTACTTC.